A single sample is the source of the 8 T cell receptor beta chains below, sequenced in a study of blood T cell repertoires in COVID-19. The method was immunoSEQ multiplex PCR; TCRdb's version includes in-frame clones alone and lacks a portion of them. The table includes around 190,000 clones, roughly 87% detected once. Material for sequencing was PBMCs or T cells enriched from blood (not recorded which). These TCRs come from a man in his late teens or twenties with acute COVID-19.

This clone was seen only once. This chain uses TRBV7-9 with TRBJ1-4; D ambiguous. The V end was cut by 5 bases, the J end by 3 bases, with 19 bases between. CDR1 and CDR2 from the germline V gene are SEHNR and FQNEAQ (reference sequence). The CDR3 has 17 amino acids. The CDR3 DNA reads TGTGCCAGCAGCCCACTCGCGGCGGGTACGGCTAATGAAAAACTGTTTTTT. Amino acids: CASSPLAAGTANEKLFF.

V is TRBV6-1 and J is TRBJ1-2; a possible D gene is TRBD1 (5 bases). The germline V gene encodes CDR1 MNHNS and CDR2 SASEGT. CDR3 length: 16 amino acids. The V and J ends lost 0 bases and 2 bases respectively, with 13 bases between them. DNA of the CDR3: TGTGCCAGCAGTGAAGCAGAGGTAGGGGTAAACTATGGCTACACCTTC. Its translation: CASSEAEVGVNYGYTF.

The chain has TRBV9 and TRBJ2-2; D is perhaps TRBD2 (6 bases). CDR1 is SGDLS, CDR2 YYNGEE, per germline. The V end lost 4 bases, the J end lost 2 bases, and 18 bases lay between the germline ends. CDR3 size: 17 residues. CDR3 loop: CASSPFWLAENTGELFF. The CDR3 region has the DNA TGTGCCAGCAGCCCCTTTTGGTTAGCGGAAAACACCGGGGAGCTGTTTTTT.

V gene TRBV3-1 (or the pseudogene TRBV3-2) combines with J gene TRBJ2-1, with 9 bases lining up with TRBD1. There are 15 residues in the CDR3. Germline lookup yields CDR1 LGHDT and CDR2 YNNKEL (reference sequence). V lost 5 bases, J lost 4 bases, and 6 bases stayed unmatched. The CDR3 region is CASSAPGQGYNEQFF. The DNA for the CDR3 is TGTGCCAGCAGCGCACCGGGACAGGGTTACAATGAGCAGTTCTTC.

The rearrangement links TRBV19 to TRBJ2-7, with no clear D. Germline lookup yields CDR1 LNHDA and CDR2 SQIVND (reference sequence). This CDR3 has 12 residues. The V and J ends lost 5 bases and 0 bases respectively, with 5 bases between them. The CDR3 DNA follows: TGTGCCAGTAGTCCAAACTCCTACGAGCAGTACTTC. Amino acids: CASSPNSYEQYF.

The V call is TRBV4-1, the J call TRBJ1-4, with 11 bases aligning to TRBD1. The CDR3 extends over 17 amino acids. The trim removed 8 bases at V and 6 bases at J, leaving 14 bases unmatched. Germline assignment: CDR1 MGHRA and CDR2 YSYEKL. The CDR3 loop is CASATFGTGGRDEKLFF. In DNA form, the CDR3 reads TGCGCCAGCGCGACCTTCGGGACAGGGGGAAGGGATGAAAAACTGTTTTTT.

V and J are TRBV21-1 and TRBJ2-1; TRBD2 reflects the table's D call only, with no check against the DNA. TRBV21-1 is flagged as a pseudogene. This CDR3 is 16 amino acids long. DNA of the CDR3: TGTGCCAGCAGCAAACGCCTAGCGGGGGCCTACAATGAGCAGTTCTTC. Amino acid sequence: CASSKRLAGAYNEQFF.

The rearrangement uses TRBV6-6 and TRBJ1-1, with D perhaps TRBD1 (5 bases). This CDR3 has 13 amino acids. Germline V gene sequence: CDR1 MNHNY, CDR2 SVGAGI (reference sequence). V lost 5 bases, J lost 0 bases, and 7 bases lay in between. CDR3 nucleotide sequence: TGTGCCAGCAGTCAGGACATGAACACTGAAGCTTTCTTT. Amino acid sequence: CASSQDMNTEAFF.